This T cell receptor (beta chain) was sequenced during a study of T cells in Graves' hyperthyroidism and ophthalmopathy. Amplification targeted TCR beta CDR3 regions from RNA transcripts. The HTBI set primed first-round TCR CDR3 RT-PCR. TCRdb reprocessed the multiplex PCR reads with MiXCR, giving one entry per CDR3 protein. Of around 530,000 distinct CDR3 sequences listed, 15% to 20% are singletons. Findings and caveats of the study: In the analysis, a 13 V-J model separated ophthalmopathy from stable hyperthyroidism.

The sample holds a few counts of this clonotype. Its target is not known. The CDR3 is made up of 12 amino acids. Germline loops: CDR1 SGHRS, CDR2 YFSETQ. With 3 bases removed from V and 6 bases from J, the gap between germline ends came to 10 bases. Isolation of PBMCs was performed on around 9.3 ml fresh peripheral blood. The sequencing sample was made of blood. The chain is built from TRBV5-1 and TRBJ2-7; no firm D call. The receptor was isolated from a woman between 18 and 29 years old with Graves' ophthalmopathy. CDR3 DNA sequence: TGCGCCAGCAGCTACATCGGCCTCGAGCAGTACTTC. This translates into CASSYIGLEQYF.